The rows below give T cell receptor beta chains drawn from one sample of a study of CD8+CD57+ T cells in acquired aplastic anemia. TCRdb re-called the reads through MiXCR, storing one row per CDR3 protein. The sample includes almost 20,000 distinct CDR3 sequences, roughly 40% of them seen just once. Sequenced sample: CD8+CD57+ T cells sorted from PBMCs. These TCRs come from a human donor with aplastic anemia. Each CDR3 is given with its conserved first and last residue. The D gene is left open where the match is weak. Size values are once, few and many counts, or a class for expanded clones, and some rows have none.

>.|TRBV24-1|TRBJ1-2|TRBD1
CATSDGTGPYYGYTF
TGTGCCACCAGTGATGGGACAGGGCCTTACTATGGCTACACCTTC
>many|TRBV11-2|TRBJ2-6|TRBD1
CASSLGRQGMAGANVLTF
TGTGCCAGCAGCCTAGGGAGACAGGGAATGGCCGGGGCCAACGTCCTGACTTTC
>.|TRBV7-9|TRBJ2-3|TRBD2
CASSLGGRGTDTQYF
TGTGCCAGCAGCCTAGGCGGGAGGGGCACAGATACGCAGTATTTT
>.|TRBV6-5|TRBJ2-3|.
CAISRLEASTGTQYF
TGTGCCATCAGCAGACTGGAAGCTAGCACAGGTACGCAGTATTTT
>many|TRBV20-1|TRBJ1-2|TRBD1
CSATPQGQGGYGYTF
TGCAGTGCTACCCCCCAAGGACAGGGCGGCTATGGCTACACCTTC
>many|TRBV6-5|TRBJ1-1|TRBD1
CASSYSNGLGQANTEAFF
TGTGCCAGCAGTTACTCGAATGGGTTGGGACAGGCTAACACTGAAGCTTTCTTT
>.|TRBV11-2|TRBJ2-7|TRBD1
CASSYGTGAAEQYF
TGTGCCAGCAGCTACGGGACAGGGGCAGCCGAGCAGTACTTC
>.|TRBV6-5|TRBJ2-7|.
CASSDGRAEQYF
TGTGCCAGCAGTGACGGACGGGCCGAGCAGTACTTC
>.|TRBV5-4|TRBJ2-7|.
CASSLGGSSYEQYF
TGTGCCAGCAGCTTGGGGGGTTCATCCTACGAGCAGTACTTC
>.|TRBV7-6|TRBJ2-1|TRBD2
CASSLEAGVAEQFF
TGTGCCAGCAGCTTAGAAGCGGGAGTGGCTGAGCAGTTCTTC
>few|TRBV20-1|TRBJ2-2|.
CSALEVGTGELFF
TGCAGTGCCCTAGAAGTGGGCACCGGGGAGCTGTTTTTT
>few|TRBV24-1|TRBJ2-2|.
CATSERGRDTGELFF
TGTGCCACCAGTGAGAGGGGGAGGGACACCGGGGAGCTGTTTTTT
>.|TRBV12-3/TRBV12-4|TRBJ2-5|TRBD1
CASSQGTGETQYF
TGTGCCAGCAGCCAAGGGACAGGGGAGACCCAGTACTTC
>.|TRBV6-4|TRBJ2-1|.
CASSEGASNEQFF
TGTGCCAGCAGTGAAGGAGCTTCCAATGAGCAGTTCTTC
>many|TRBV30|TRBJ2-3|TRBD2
CAWSVGTRGTDTQYF
TGTGCCTGGAGTGTTGGGACTAGAGGCACAGATACGCAGTATTTT
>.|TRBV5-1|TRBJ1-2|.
CASSLEGWDGYTF
TGCGCCAGCAGCTTGGAAGGATGGGATGGCTACACCTTC
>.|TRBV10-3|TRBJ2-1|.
CAIMNQGGTYNEQFF
TGTGCCATCATGAACCAGGGGGGAACCTACAATGAGCAGTTCTTC
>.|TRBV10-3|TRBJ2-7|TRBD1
CAIKPGQGAYEQYF
TGTGCCATCAAGCCGGGACAGGGAGCCTACGAGCAGTACTTC
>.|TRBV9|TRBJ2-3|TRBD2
CASSVGAGSTDTQYF
TGTGCCAGCAGCGTTGGAGCGGGAAGCACAGATACGCAGTATTTT
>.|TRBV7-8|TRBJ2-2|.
CASSLGPLAGELFF
TGTGCCAGCAGCTTAGGGCCCCTCGCCGGGGAGCTGTTTTTT
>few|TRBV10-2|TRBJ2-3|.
CASSGNTDTQYF
TGCGCCAGCAGTGGTAACACAGATACGCAGTATTTT
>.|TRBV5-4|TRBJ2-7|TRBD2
CASSFGGYRSYEQYF
TGTGCCAGCAGCTTCGGGGGGTATCGCTCCTACGAGCAGTACTTC
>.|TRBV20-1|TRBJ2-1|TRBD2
CSARDPPVSGTRSSSYNEQFF
TGCAGTGCTAGAGATCCCCCCGTTAGCGGGACACGATCCAGCTCCTACAATGAGCAGTTCTTC
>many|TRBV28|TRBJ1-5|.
CASSLHSNQPQHF
TGTGCCAGCAGTTTACATAGCAATCAGCCCCAGCATTTT
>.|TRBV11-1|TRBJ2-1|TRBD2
CASSFWTSGSLGDNEQFF
TGTGCCAGCAGCTTCTGGACTAGCGGGAGTTTGGGAGACAATGAGCAGTTCTTC
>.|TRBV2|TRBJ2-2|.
CASSGVNTGELFF
TGTGCCAGCAGTGGAGTGAACACCGGGGAGCTGTTTTTT
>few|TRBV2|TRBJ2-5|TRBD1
CASSIGTGAETQYF
TGTGCCAGCAGTATTGGGACAGGAGCGGAGACCCAGTACTTC
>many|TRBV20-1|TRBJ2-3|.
CSARDYKASTDTQYF
TGCAGTGCTAGAGATTATAAAGCTAGCACAGATACGCAGTATTTT
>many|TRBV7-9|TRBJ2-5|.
CASSLGVGDQETQYF
TGTGCCAGCAGCTTAGGGGTGGGGGACCAAGAGACCCAGTACTTC
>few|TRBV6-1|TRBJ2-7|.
CASSADSGRIYEQYF
TGTGCCAGCAGCGCCGATAGCGGCCGCATCTACGAGCAGTACTTC
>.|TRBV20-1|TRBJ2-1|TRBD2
CSAKIWEGLAGEQFF
TGCAGTGCCAAGATTTGGGAAGGACTAGCGGGAGAGCAGTTCTTC
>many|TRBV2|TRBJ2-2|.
CAILTGANTGELFF
TGTGCCATCCTGACAGGAGCGAACACCGGGGAGCTGTTTTTT
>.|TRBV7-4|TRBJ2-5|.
CASSPFFGGQETQYF
TGTGCCAGCAGCCCATTTTTCGGGGGCCAAGAGACCCAGTACTTC
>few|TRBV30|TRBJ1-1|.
CAWNLLGMNTEAFF
TGTGCCTGGAACCTACTCGGAATGAACACTGAAGCTTTCTTT
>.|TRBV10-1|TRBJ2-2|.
CASSATGINTGELFF
TGCGCCAGCAGTGCTACAGGGATAAACACCGGGGAGCTGTTTTTT
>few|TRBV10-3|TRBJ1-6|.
CAISESMGARNSPLHF
TGTGCCATCAGTGAGTCGATGGGGGCGCGGAATTCACCCCTCCACTTT
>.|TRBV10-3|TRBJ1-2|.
CAISESGRQGYTF
TGTGCCATCAGTGAGTCCGGGCGGCAAGGCTACACCTTC
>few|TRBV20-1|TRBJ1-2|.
CSAHTENYGYTF
TGCAGTGCTCATACGGAAAACTATGGCTACACCTTC
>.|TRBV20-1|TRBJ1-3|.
CSASPPSGHINWNTIYF
TGCAGTGCTAGCCCCCCCTCGGGTCACATAAATTGGAACACCATATATTTT
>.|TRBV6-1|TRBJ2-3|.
CASSDSDSSTDTQYF
TGTGCCAGCAGTGACAGTGACAGTAGCACAGATACGCAGTATTTT
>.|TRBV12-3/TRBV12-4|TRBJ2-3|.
CASSERRGGGDTQYF
TGTGCCAGCAGTGAGAGAAGGGGGGGAGGAGATACGCAGTATTTT
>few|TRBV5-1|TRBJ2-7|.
CASSLDGGGLDEQYF
TGCGCCAGCAGCTTGGACGGGGGCGGGTTGGACGAGCAGTACTTC
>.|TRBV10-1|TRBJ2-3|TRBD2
CATWASGRCTDTQYF
TGCGCCACCTGGGCTAGCGGGAGGTGCACAGATACGCAGTATTTT
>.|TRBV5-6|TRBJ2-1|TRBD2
CASSKGLSAYNEQFF
TGTGCCAGCAGCAAGGGACTAAGTGCCTACAATGAGCAGTTCTTC
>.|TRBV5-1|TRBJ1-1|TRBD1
CASSSQGASTEAFF
TGCGCCAGCAGCTCTCAGGGGGCATCTACTGAAGCTTTCTTT
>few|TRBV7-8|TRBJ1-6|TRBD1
CASSFPGGVVSPLHF
TGTGCCAGCAGCTTTCCAGGGGGGGTGGTGTCACCCCTCCACTTT
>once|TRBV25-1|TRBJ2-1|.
CTTGMANEQFF
TGTACCACCGGTATGGCCAATGAGCAGTTCTTC
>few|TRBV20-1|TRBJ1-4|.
CSASDPGDTNEKLFF
TGCAGTGCTAGCGACCCGGGGGACACTAATGAAAAACTGTTTTTT
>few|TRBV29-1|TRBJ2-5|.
CSVGRRAGTQETQYF
TGCAGCGTTGGGAGGAGGGCGGGGACCCAAGAGACCCAGTACTTC
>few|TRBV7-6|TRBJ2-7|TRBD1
CASSPTGAPIEQYF
TGTGCCAGCAGCCCTACAGGGGCCCCTATCGAGCAGTACTTC
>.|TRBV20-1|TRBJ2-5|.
CSARKVGLAPQETQYF
TGCAGTGCTAGAAAGGTGGGGCTAGCCCCCCAAGAGACCCAGTACTTC
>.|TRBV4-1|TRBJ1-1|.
CASRGILKGTEAFF
TGCGCCAGCAGAGGAATCCTCAAGGGCACTGAAGCTTTCTTT
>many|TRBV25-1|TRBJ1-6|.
CASSPYNSPLHF
TGTGCCAGCAGCCCTTATAATTCACCCCTCCACTTT
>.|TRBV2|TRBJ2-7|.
CASSGRGQWGDYEQYF
TGTGCCAGCAGTGGCCGGGGCCAGTGGGGAGACTACGAGCAGTACTTC
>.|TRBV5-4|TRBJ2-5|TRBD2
CASSLSSGGVEETQYF
TGTGCCAGCAGCTTGTCGAGCGGGGGGGTCGAAGAGACCCAGTACTTC
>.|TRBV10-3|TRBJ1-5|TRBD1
CAISKTGTLGQPQHF
TGTGCCATCAGTAAGACAGGGACCCTGGGCCAGCCCCAGCATTTT
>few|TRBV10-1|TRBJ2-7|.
CASSENSYEQYF
TGCGCCAGCAGTGAGAACTCCTACGAGCAGTACTTC
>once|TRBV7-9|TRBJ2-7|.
CASSPPGGRTSYEQYF
TGTGCCAGCAGCCCACCCGGGGGCAGAACCTCCTACGAGCAGTACTTC